The rows below give T cell receptor beta chains drawn from one sample of a study of blood T cell repertoires in COVID-19. This table comes from immunoSEQ multiplex PCR, and its TCRdb copy is limited to in-frame clones, with some not included. The sample shows 100,000 to 150,000 clones, around 83% of them seen only once. The specimen was peripheral blood. Receptors were obtained from a man in his forties or fifties with active or convalescent COVID-19. The CDR3 runs from the conserved cysteine through the conserved F or W. The D gene is left open where the match is weak. For some rows the clone size is stated as once, few or many, or as a class when expanded; others skip it.

size,J,V,D,CDR3,DNA
NA,TRBJ2-4,TRBV9,NA,CASSDDRPNIQYF,TGTGCCAGCAGCGACGACAGGCCGAACATTCAGTACTTC
NA,TRBJ1-2,TRBV7-3,TRBD1,CASGRTGGDGYTF,TGTGCCAGCGGCCGGACAGGGGGCGATGGCTACACCTTC
NA,TRBJ2-2,TRBV3-1/TRBV3-2,TRBD2,CASSLKTSGGSGELFF,TGTGCCAGCAGCTTAAAGACTAGCGGGGGCTCGGGGGAGCTGTTTTTT
NA,TRBJ1-6,TRBV6-6,TRBD1,CASSYANRGHNSPLHF,TGTGCCAGCAGTTACGCCAACAGGGGCCATAATTCACCCCTCCACTTT
NA,TRBJ2-5,TRBV2,NA,CASSESWGGAVETQYF,TGTGCCAGCAGTGAAAGTTGGGGGGGGGCCGTAGAGACCCAGTACTTC
NA,TRBJ2-1,TRBV20-1,TRBD2,CSASGSLAGGYNEQFF,TGCAGTGCTAGTGGCTCCCTAGCGGGGGGCTACAATGAGCAGTTCTTC
NA,TRBJ2-1,TRBV7-9,NA,CASSFLEQFF,TGTGCCAGCAGCTTTCTTGAGCAGTTCTTC
NA,TRBJ2-7,TRBV30,TRBD2,CAWKRGWGKWTYEQYF,TGTGCCTGGAAGCGGGGCTGGGGGAAGTGGACCTACGAGCAGTACTTC
NA,TRBJ2-7,TRBV6-5,NA,CASSYSTGIYEQYF,TGTGCCAGCAGTTACTCGACCGGGATCTACGAGCAGTACTTC
NA,TRBJ1-6,TRBV30,NA,CAWSWEGSSYNSPLHF,TGTGCCTGGAGTTGGGAGGGAAGCTCCTATAATTCACCCCTCCACTTT
NA,TRBJ1-1,TRBV19,TRBD1,CASSKARQGDTEAFF,TGTGCCAGTAGTAAGGCAAGACAGGGGGACACTGAAGCTTTCTTT
few,TRBJ2-7,TRBV6-5,TRBD2,CASSYSRLAESYEQYF,TGTGCCAGCAGTTACTCGCGACTAGCGGAGTCCTACGAGCAGTACTTC
once,TRBJ1-1,TRBV5-5,NA,CASSVNRDRGAFF,TGTGCCAGCAGCGTGAACAGGGATCGCGGAGCTTTCTTT
NA,TRBJ2-5,TRBV19,NA,CASSIVALTGETQYF,TGTGCCAGTAGTATAGTCGCTCTGACTGGGGAGACCCAGTACTTC
few,TRBJ2-5,TRBV7-2,NA,CASSLGQGGTETQYF,TGTGCCAGCAGCTTAGGGCAGGGCGGCACCGAGACCCAGTACTTC
NA,TRBJ1-6,TRBV9,TRBD1,CASSVATGGNSPLHF,TGTGCCAGCAGCGTGGCGACAGGGGGCAATTCACCCCTCCACTTT
NA,TRBJ2-7,TRBV7-2,NA,CASSLKPSGRNSYEQYF,TGTGCCAGCAGCTTAAAACCCAGCGGACGGAACTCCTACGAGCAGTACTTC
NA,TRBJ1-1,TRBV27,NA,CASSFNGAGRAFF,TGTGCCAGCAGTTTCAACGGGGCGGGGCGGGCTTTCTTT
NA,TRBJ1-4,TRBV27,NA,CARLEKLFF,TGTGCCAGATTAGAAAAACTGTTTTTT
NA,TRBJ1-2,TRBV29-1,TRBD1,CSVEDRDRANGYTF,TGCAGCGTTGAAGATCGTGACAGGGCGAATGGCTACACCTTC
NA,TRBJ1-4,TRBV10-3,NA,CAISDPDRPGQHNEKLFF,TGTGCCATCAGTGACCCAGATCGTCCGGGACAACATAATGAAAAACTGTTTTTT
NA,TRBJ2-3,TRBV10-3,TRBD2,CAISETSGGLTDTQYF,TGTGCCATCAGTGAGACTAGCGGGGGGCTCACAGATACGCAGTATTTT
NA,TRBJ1-5,TRBV5-1,NA,CASSLGIGGAEGNQPQHF,TGCGCCAGCAGCTTGGGCATCGGAGGGGCTGAAGGCAATCAGCCCCAGCATTTT
NA,TRBJ1-1,TRBV27,NA,CASSFSRDTEAFF,TGTGCCAGCAGTTTCTCCCGAGACACTGAAGCTTTCTTT
NA,TRBJ2-1,TRBV9,TRBD2,CASSVLAGSSYNEQFF,TGTGCCAGCAGCGTACTAGCGGGTAGCTCCTACAATGAGCAGTTCTTC
NA,TRBJ1-3,TRBV6-2/TRBV6-3,NA,CASSRGLSPSGNTIYF,TGTGCCAGCAGCCGGGGGCTTAGCCCTTCTGGAAACACCATATATTTT
NA,TRBJ1-6,TRBV19,TRBD1,CASSLQGAGNSPLHF,TGTGCCAGTAGTCTACAGGGGGCGGGAAATTCACCCCTCCACTTT
few,TRBJ2-7,TRBV7-9,TRBD1,CASSFARDRGLEQYF,TGTGCCAGCAGCTTCGCACGGGACAGGGGTTTAGAGCAGTACTTC
NA,TRBJ1-5,TRBV20-1,NA,CSASGGTGQPQHF,TGCAGTGCTAGTGGCGGGACGGGTCAGCCCCAGCATTTT
NA,TRBJ2-7,TRBV27,TRBD1,CASRNPLGQVYEQYF,TGTGCCAGCAGAAATCCCCTCGGACAGGTGTACGAGCAGTACTTC
NA,TRBJ1-2,TRBV7-9,NA,CASSLRWTHTEGYTF,TGTGCCAGCAGCTTACGCTGGACACACACGGAGGGCTACACCTTC
NA,TRBJ1-5,TRBV6-1,NA,CASSGTDSRRGGNQPQHF,TGTGCCAGCAGTGGGACGGACAGCAGAAGAGGTGGCAATCAGCCCCAGCATTTT
NA,TRBJ2-1,TRBV1,NA,CTSSQESGGAYNEQFF,TGCACCAGCAGCCAAGAATCCGGGGGGGCCTACAATGAGCAGTTCTTC
NA,TRBJ2-2,TRBV6-2/TRBV6-3,NA,CASSFGQLGVNTGELFF,TGTGCCAGCAGTTTCGGACAGCTGGGGGTAAACACCGGGGAGCTGTTTTTT
NA,TRBJ1-4,TRBV21-1,NA,CASSERPPPGEKLFF,TGTGCCAGCAGCGAAAGGCCTCCCCCAGGCGAAAAACTGTTTTTT
NA,TRBJ1-5,TRBV5-1,NA,CASSLGDNLGGTQHF,TGCGCCAGCAGCCTCGGGGACAATCTGGGTGGGACCCAGCATTTT
once,TRBJ1-4,TRBV19,TRBD1,CASGTGGPGGLFF,TGTGCCAGTGGGACAGGGGGCCCCGGGGGACTGTTTTTT
NA,TRBJ2-1,TRBV18,NA,CASSQQGGEQFF,TGTGCCAGCTCACAACAGGGGGGGGAGCAGTTCTTC
NA,TRBJ2-7,TRBV7-2,TRBD2,CASSPRPSGGLFLNEQYF,TGTGCCAGCAGCCCCCGGCCTAGCGGGGGCCTGTTCTTGAACGAGCAGTACTTC
NA,TRBJ1-5,TRBV2,NA,CASSESSSNQPQHF,TGTGCCAGCAGTGAATCTAGCAGCAATCAGCCCCAGCATTTT
NA,TRBJ2-1,TRBV6-5,NA,CASRLVAASYNEQFF,TGTGCCAGTCGATTGGTGGCAGCGTCCTACAATGAGCAGTTCTTC
NA,TRBJ2-2,TRBV5-4,TRBD2,CASSLVSGGAIGGELFF,TGTGCCAGCAGCTTGGTTAGCGGGGGGGCCATTGGCGGGGAGCTGTTTTTT
once,TRBJ2-3,TRBV5-1,NA,CASSLGPPVPTDTQYF,TGCGCCAGCAGCTTGGGGCCGCCAGTTCCCACAGATACGCAGTATTTT
NA,TRBJ2-1,TRBV9,TRBD2,CASSVLAGYNEQFF,TGTGCCAGCAGCGTACTAGCGGGGTACAATGAGCAGTTCTTC
NA,TRBJ1-2,TRBV5-1,TRBD1,CASSLEGASGYTF,TGCGCCAGCAGCTTGGAGGGGGCCTCTGGCTACACCTTC
NA,TRBJ1-5,TRBV2,TRBD1,CASSVMTGGNQPQHF,TGTGCCAGCAGTGTAATGACAGGGGGCAATCAGCCCCAGCATTTT
NA,TRBJ2-7,TRBV11-2,NA,CASSPLVRAQYF,TGTGCCAGCAGCCCCCTGGTCCGCGCGCAGTACTTC
few,TRBJ1-1,TRBV5-1,TRBD1,CASGGQGLNTEAFF,TGCGCCAGCGGGGGACAGGGTTTGAACACTGAAGCTTTCTTT